The 29 T cell receptor beta chains below were found in one sample sequenced in a study of shared clonotypes between healthy human individuals. Naive CD8 cells comprised CD45RO-negative, CCR7-positively selected cells, excluding terminally differentiated effector memory CD45RA+ cells. TCRdb's copy holds only in-frame clones and misses some; the assay was immunoSEQ multiplex PCR. The table has under 1 million clones, 90% to 95% seen once. Sequencing was performed on naive CD8+ T cells sorted from blood. The receptors come from a man aged 25 to 40 in good health.

The rearrangement uses TRBV7-8 and TRBJ1-2, with 8 bases that match TRBD1. The CDR3 covers 13 residues. Germline CDR1 and CDR2: SGHVS and FQNEAQ. J was trimmed by 8 bases and V by 4 bases; bases with no gene match: 6. The CDR3 DNA sequence: TGTGCCAGCAGCTCAGGACAGGGTGGCGGCTACACCTTC. It specifies CASSSGQGGGYTF.

There are a few counts of this clone. J is TRBJ1-5 and V is TRBV5-1; 8 nucleotides agree with TRBD1. The length of the CDR3 is 14 residues. Trimming cost V 4 bases and J 7 bases; bases outside gene matches: 7. Looked up from germline, CDR1 is SGHRS and CDR2 is YFSETQ. The CDR3 protein is CASSTTGVGQPQHF. The CDR3 region has the DNA TGCGCCAGCAGCACGACAGGGGTTGGGCAGCCCCAGCATTTT.

This sequence joins TRBV27 and TRBJ2-1; D might be TRBD2 (6 bases). This CDR3 comprises 13 residues. Germline CDR1 is MNHEY and CDR2 is SMNVEV (reference sequence). The V end lost 5 bases, the J end lost 9 bases, and 14 bases lay between the germline ends. For the CDR3, the DNA is TGTGCCAGCAGTATTGGGACTCAGGCTGAGCAGTTCTTC. This encodes CASSIGTQAEQFF.

The V gene is TRBV29-1, the J gene TRBJ2-3; the match to TRBD2 covers 7 bases. Germline trimming cut 8 bases from V and 2 bases from J; bases unmatched to any gene: 7. This CDR3 region has 13 residues. The V gene's germline CDR1 is SQVTM and CDR2 ANQGSEA. For the CDR3, the DNA is TGCAGCCCCGGCCAGCGGGACACAGATACGCAGTATTTT. Translated: CSPGQRDTDTQYF.

The J gene is TRBJ2-7, the V gene TRBV7-9; 10 positions agree with TRBD2. CDR1 SEHNR and CDR2 FQNEAQ come from the germline V gene (reference sequence). V shed 4 bases and J 5 bases; nucleotides not matched to a gene: 14. This CDR3 comprises 17 residues. CDR3 sequence: CASSSILAGEVFHEQYF. The CDR3 DNA reads as TGTGCCAGCAGCTCTATCCTAGCGGGAGAGGTCTTCCACGAGCAGTACTTC.

The chain couples TRBV6-5 to TRBJ1-5; D ambiguous. Germline CDR1 is MNHEY and CDR2 is SVGAGI. The germline V and J ends were trimmed by 6 bases and 0 bases, with 12 bases remaining between them. CDR3 size: 15 residues. The CDR3 region has the DNA TGTGCCAGCAGCCGAAACAGATATAGCAATCAGCCCCAGCATTTT. It encodes CASSRNRYSNQPQHF.

The chain links TRBV25-1 to TRBJ1-5; 7 positions agree with TRBD1. Germline V gene lookup returns CDR1 MGHDK and CDR2 SYGVNS. The trim removed 4 bases at V and 0 bases at J, leaving 12 bases unmatched. The CDR3 contains 18 residues. CDR3 residues: CASSGGQDLQNSNQPQHF. Here the CDR3 DNA reads TGTGCCAGCAGTGGTGGACAGGACCTCCAAAATAGCAATCAGCCCCAGCATTTT.

The J gene is TRBJ2-1, the V gene TRBV27, with D uncertain. The CDR3 has 17 amino acids. Trimming took 4 bases from V and 0 from J, leaving 16 bases between them. From germline, CDR1 is MNHEY and CDR2 SMNVEV (reference sequence). CDR3 protein: CASSSLKTETSYNEQFF. The CDR3 bases are TGTGCCAGCAGTTCCCTTAAGACGGAAACCTCCTACAATGAGCAGTTCTTC.

This clone appeared a single time. The rearrangement links TRBV25-1 to TRBJ1-2; TRBD1 agrees at 8 bases. The V and J ends lost 4 bases and 7 bases, in that order; junction bases with no gene match: 2. From germline, CDR1 is MGHDK and CDR2 SYGVNS. The CDR3 has 12 residues. The CDR3 coding sequence is TGTGCCAGCAGTGGACAGGGGAGTGGCTACACCTTC. Its protein product is CASSGQGSGYTF.

CDR3 coding DNA: TGTGCCAGCATCGAAGAGCGAGCGGGAGGGCCTAGTGAGCAGTTCTTC. The encoded protein is CASIEERAGGPSEQFF. The V and J genes are TRBV2 and TRBJ2-1; 10 bases are shared with TRBD2. CDR3 size: 16 residues. J was trimmed by 9 bases and V by 7 bases; bases with no gene match: 15. Germline assignment: CDR1 SNHLY and CDR2 FYNNEI.

This chain joins TRBV7-9 and TRBJ1-1, with a possible D match to TRBD1 (6 bases). V dropped 5 bases and J dropped 8 bases, with 12 bases sitting between them. Germline CDR1 SEHNR, CDR2 FQNEAQ (reference sequence). The CDR3 is 12 amino acids. The CDR3 reads CASSGQNEEAFF. CDR3 DNA sequence: TGTGCCAGCAGCGGACAGAACGAAGAAGCTTTCTTT.

The chain has TRBV9 and TRBJ2-3; possibly TRBD2 for D (5 bases). In germline, CDR1 is SGDLS, CDR2 YYNGEE. This CDR3 contains 15 residues. V dropped 4 bases and J dropped 1 base, with 13 bases sitting between them. The DNA for the CDR3 is TGTGCCAGCAGCATCCAAGCCGGGGGCACAGATACGCAGTATTTT. Its protein product is CASSIQAGGTDTQYF.

This chain links TRBV28 with TRBJ1-1, with D unclear. The CDR3 extends over 11 amino acids. The germline CDR1 and CDR2 sequences are MDHEN and SYDVKM. Trimming took 5 bases from V and 11 from J, leaving 12 bases between them. The CDR3 region has the DNA TGTGCCAGCAGTATCGGGAGCGTGGCTTTCTTT. Translating it yields CASSIGSVAFF. Supplemented by reference TRBV28 and TRBJ1-1, the full variable domain reads DVKVTQSSRYLVKRTGEKVFLECVQDMDHENMFWYRQDPGLGLRLIYFSYDVKMKEKGDIPEGYSVSREKKERFSLILESASTNQTSMYLCASSIGSVAFFGQGTRLTVV.

This clone was seen once. The rearrangement joins TRBV27 to TRBJ2-1, with 15 nucleotides matching TRBD2. Per the germline V gene, CDR1 is MNHEY and CDR2 is SMNVEV (reference sequence). This CDR3 region has 20 residues. The ends lost 5 bases at V and 1 base at J; junction bases unmatched: 12. Written as DNA, the CDR3 is TGTGCCAGCAGTCCCCCCCCGGGACTAGCGGGAGGAAAGTCCTACAATGAGCAGTTCTTC. Residues: CASSPPPGLAGGKSYNEQFF.

This chain connects TRBV14 to TRBJ2-3; a weak D match, TRBD1 (5 bases). Germline V gene data show CDR1 as SGHDN and CDR2 as FVKESK. CDR3 length: 17 amino acids. The V and J ends lost 8 bases and 1 base respectively, with 22 bases between them. The CDR3 reads CASAQGGRRVGTDTQYF. The CDR3 coding sequence is TGTGCCAGCGCGCAGGGTGGAAGGAGAGTGGGCACAGATACGCAGTATTTT.

The genes are TRBV7-8 and TRBJ2-1, with D hard to call. V lost 5 bases and J lost 0, with 11 bases in between. This CDR3 contains 15 residues. CDR1 and CDR2 (germline): SGHVS, FQNEAQ. The CDR3 DNA reads TGTGCCAGCAGCCCCTACCGCAGCTCCTACAATGAGCAGTTCTTC. It yields the protein CASSPYRSSYNEQFF.

The CDR3 loop is CASSQAGTSGKNEQFF. As DNA, the CDR3 is TGCGCCAGCAGCCAAGCCGGGACTAGCGGAAAAAATGAGCAGTTCTTC. V and J are TRBV4-1 and TRBJ2-1; 11 positions match TRBD2. The CDR3 runs to 16 residues. Germline V gene lookup returns CDR1 MGHRA and CDR2 YSYEKL. The ends lost 1 base at V and 7 bases at J; junction bases unmatched: 6.

The V call is TRBV5-4, the J call TRBJ2-2; 7 positions match TRBD2. Per germline, CDR1 SGHNT and CDR2 YYREEE (reference sequence). V trimming: 1 base; J trimming: 4 bases; junction bases outside the gene matches: 10. CDR3 length: 17 residues. DNA for the CDR3: TGTGCCAGCAGCTTGTTCGAAGGGAGGGCCTTCACCGGGGAGCTGTTTTTT. Translated: CASSLFEGRAFTGELFF. The variable domain in full, completed from reference TRBV5-4 and TRBJ2-2, reads ETGVTQSPTHLIKTRGQQVTLRCSSQSGHNTVSWYQQALGQGPQFIFQYYREEENGRGNFPPRFSGLQFPNYSSELNVNALELDDSALYLCASSLFEGRAFTGELFFGEGSRLTVL.

This chain links TRBV9 with TRBJ1-1, with D unresolved. This CDR3 is 14 amino acids long. Trimming cost V 7 bases and J 0 bases, with 13 bases left between them. In germline, CDR1 is SGDLS, CDR2 YYNGEE. In nucleotides, the CDR3 is TGTGCCAGCGCAATGGGCCAGATGAACACTGAAGCTTTCTTT. Protein product: CASAMGQMNTEAFF.

This clone was seen only once. The rearrangement joins TRBV18 to TRBJ2-7; TRBD2 is a possible D gene (5 bases). Germline CDR1 KGHSH, CDR2 LQKENI. Trimming took 1 base from V and 1 from J, leaving 11 bases between them. There are 15 residues in the CDR3. CDR3 bases: TGTGCCAGCTCACCACTCGGACTGGATTCCTACGAGCAGTACTTC. Its protein is CASSPLGLDSYEQYF.

The rearrangement links TRBV27 to TRBJ1-1; 8 bases are a match to TRBD1. The J segment lost 11 bases and the V segment lost 5 bases, leaving 4 bases of the junction unmatched. CDR1 is MNHEY and CDR2 is SMNVEV in the germline V gene (reference sequence). There are 11 residues in the CDR3. The CDR3 DNA follows: TGTGCCAGCAGTCAGGGGGCTAGTGCTTTCTTT. Translating gives CASSQGASAFF.

The CDR3 here is CASSLYSPWAGNTIYF. The CDR3 coding sequence is TGTGCCAGCAGCTTATATTCCCCTTGGGCTGGAAACACCATATATTTT. The chain couples TRBV5-6 to TRBJ1-3; D gene unclear. This CDR3 is built from 16 residues. With 2 bases removed from V and 2 bases from J, the gap between germline ends came to 14 bases. Germline CDR1 is SGHDT and CDR2 is YYEEEE.

The chain uses TRBV19 and TRBJ1-5; D is ambiguous. Looked up from germline, CDR1 is LNHDA and CDR2 is SQIVND (reference sequence). The CDR3 contains 11 residues. Trimming stripped 3 bases from V and 11 bases from J, with 8 bases between. DNA of the CDR3: TGTGCCAGTAGTATGGGTAGGGCCCAGCATTTT. Amino acid sequence: CASSMGRAQHF. The complete variable domain, with remaining parts taken from reference TRBV19 and TRBJ1-5, reads DGGITQSPKYLFRKEGQNVTLSCEQNLNHDAMYWYRQDPGQGLRLIYYSQIVNDFQKGDIAEGYSVSREKKESFPLTVTSAQKNPTAFYLCASSMGRAQHFGDGTRLSIL.

The chain uses TRBV14 and TRBJ2-3, with 10 bases matching TRBD2. The V gene end was trimmed by 6 bases and the J gene end by 4 bases; junction bases not matched to a gene: 22. Germline V gene data show CDR1 as SGHDN and CDR2 as FVKESK. The CDR3 totals 20 residues. The CDR3 region has the DNA TGTGCCAGCAGGCAACTAGGGCGGGTGAAGCTAGCGGGAGTTCCAGATACGCAGTATTTT. It translates to CASRQLGRVKLAGVPDTQYF.

The V and J genes are TRBV4-1 and TRBJ2-7; 11 bases fit TRBD2. V lost 4 bases, J lost 2 bases, and 4 bases stayed unmatched. This CDR3 is built from 15 residues. The germline V gene encodes CDR1 MGHRA and CDR2 YSYEKL. This CDR3 reads CASSPGLAVTYEQYF. DNA of the CDR3: TGCGCCAGCAGCCCGGGACTAGCGGTTACCTACGAGCAGTACTTC.

The chain combines TRBV6-1 with TRBJ1-2; no clear D. This CDR3 has 10 amino acids. Germline CDR1 reads MNHNS; CDR2 reads SASEGT. Trimming left V 7 bases short and J 8 bases short, with 8 bases between. The CDR3 spells CASKWGGYTF. CDR3 nucleotides: TGTGCCAGCAAATGGGGAGGCTACACCTTC.

This chain links TRBV29-1 with TRBJ2-2; D possibly corresponds to TRBD1 (5 bases). Germline-derived CDR1 and CDR2 are SQVTM and ANQGSEA. The CDR3 extends over 13 amino acids. The V end was cut by 6 bases, the J end by 0 bases, with 8 bases between. CDR3 nucleotide sequence: TGCAGCGTACCCAGGGCGAACACCGGGGAGCTGTTTTTT. This encodes CSVPRANTGELFF.

This chain uses TRBV7-2 with TRBJ2-1; D is perhaps TRBD1 or TRBD2 (5 bases each). Germline V gene lookup returns CDR1 SGHTA and CDR2 FQGNSA. The CDR3 extends over 17 amino acids. V shed 3 bases and J shed 6 bases, with 21 bases lying between them. The CDR3 loop reads CASSFLALGEWPNEQFF. The CDR3 DNA is TGTGCCAGCAGCTTCCTAGCTCTGGGGGAGTGGCCCAATGAGCAGTTCTTC.

V usage is TRBV28 and J usage is TRBJ2-5; 9 bases map to TRBD1. After removal of 5 bases from V and 3 bases from J, the junction contained 4 bases not matched to a gene. The CDR3 spans 14 residues. CDR1 and CDR2 from the germline V gene are MDHEN and SYDVKM. The CDR3, as DNA: TGTGCCAGCAGTCTGGGACAGGGAGAAGAGACCCAGTACTTC. This encodes CASSLGQGEETQYF. The entire variable domain, with the rest obtained from reference TRBV28 and TRBJ2-5, is as follows: DVKVTQSSRYLVKRTGEKVFLECVQDMDHENMFWYRQDPGLGLRLIYFSYDVKMKEKGDIPEGYSVSREKKERFSLILESASTNQTSMYLCASSLGQGEETQYFGPGTRLLVL.